Listed here are 12 T cell receptor beta chains from one sample, sequenced in a study of blood T cell repertoires in COVID-19. Some clones are missing from TCRdb's copy, which holds only in-frame ones; the method was immunoSEQ multiplex PCR. In the table there are around 180,000 clones, 75% to 90% of which are singletons. The material sequenced was peripheral blood. The receptors were sampled from a human donor with active or convalescent COVID-19. The donor label of this sample is uncertain.

The V and J genes are TRBV2 and TRBJ1-6; D gene ambiguous. V gave up 3 bases and J gave up 5 bases, with 17 bases separating them. Germline V gene data show CDR1 as SNHLY and CDR2 as FYNNEI. This CDR3 region has 17 residues. The CDR3 spells CASSDGKEDTNNSPLHF. DNA for the CDR3: TGTGCCAGCAGTGATGGAAAAGAGGATACAAATAATTCACCCCTCCACTTT.

Remarks on this clone: Relative to the germline gene, one junction end is altered; a read error may explain this. The chain joins TRBV13 to TRBJ2-5; the match to TRBD1 covers 8 bases. This CDR3 is built from 16 residues. Germline V gene data show CDR1 as PRHDT and CDR2 as FYEKMQ (reference sequence). CDR3 in DNA: TGTGCCAGCAGCATAGGAGGGGCAGGGGGCGCGGAGACCCAGTACTTC. Translation: CASSIGGAGGAETQYF.

The chain recombines TRBV30 with TRBJ1-1, with a possible D match to TRBD1 (6 bases). Deletions cut 2 bases from V and 4 bases from J, with 11 bases between. Per germline, CDR1 GTSNPN and CDR2 SVGIG (reference sequence). This CDR3 is built from 13 residues. Here the CDR3 DNA reads TGTGCCTGGAGTAAGGGGGTAAGCACTGAAGCTTTCTTT. It codes for CAWSKGVSTEAFF.

The J gene is TRBJ1-3, the V gene TRBV30; D gene ambiguous. Germline values: CDR1 GTSNPN, CDR2 SVGIG (reference sequence). The CDR3 consists of 13 residues. Trimming removed 2 bases at V and 6 bases at J, with 11 bases between. The CDR3 loop reads CAWSTGSENTIYF. CDR3 DNA sequence: TGTGCCTGGAGTACGGGGTCGGAAAACACCATATATTTT.

This clone has just one count. The rearrangement uses TRBV7-9 and TRBJ2-1; 13 positions agree with TRBD2. CDR3 length: 14 amino acids. V lost 6 bases and J lost 8; bases outside the gene matches: 4. The germline gives CDR1 SEHNR, CDR2 FQNEAQ (reference sequence). The CDR3 sequence: CASRRLAGGDEQFF. DNA of the CDR3: TGTGCCAGCAGGAGACTAGCGGGAGGAGATGAGCAGTTCTTC.

This chain connects TRBV27 to TRBJ2-7, with 7 bases aligning to TRBD1. Unmatched junction bases numbered 9, after V lost 6 bases and J lost 4 bases. The CDR3 contains 14 residues. The V gene's germline CDR1 is MNHEY and CDR2 SMNVEV (reference sequence). CDR3 DNA: TGTGCCAGCAGAAGGGGGCTAGCAAGGTACGAGCAGTACTTC. Residues: CASRRGLARYEQYF.

This clone was seen a single time. The chain employs TRBV19 and TRBJ2-6, with D unresolved. V lost 7 bases and J 0 bases, leaving 4 bases between the germline ends. Germline V gene data show CDR1 as LNHDA and CDR2 as SQIVND (reference sequence). This CDR3 has 13 residues. CDR3 DNA sequence: TGTGCCAGTATAGCCTCTGGGGCCAACGTCCTGACTTTC. As protein: CASIASGANVLTF.

This sequence joins TRBV4-3 and TRBJ2-5, with D maybe TRBD1 (5 bases). Germline V gene lookup returns CDR1 LGHNA and CDR2 YSLEER. The CDR3 spans 16 residues. Trimming removed 1 base at V and 4 bases at J, with 16 bases between. As DNA, the CDR3 is TGCGCCAGCAGCCAAGCCCCCCCACAGGCCGGAGAGACCCAGTACTTC. Translating it yields CASSQAPPQAGETQYF.

The chain uses TRBV19 and TRBJ1-1; D unresolved. V lost 4 bases, J lost 5 bases, and 17 bases lay in between. The CDR3 extends over 15 amino acids. Germline V CDR1 and CDR2: LNHDA, SQIVND (reference sequence). CDR3 nucleotide sequence: TGTGCCAGTAGTAACGGGTATAGCGGTAGGACTGAAGCTTTCTTT. Translation: CASSNGYSGRTEAFF.

The V call is TRBV3-1 (or the pseudogene TRBV3-2), the J call TRBJ1-1, with a tentative D call TRBD1 (5 bases). The CDR3 extends over 16 amino acids. The V end lost 0 bases, the J end lost 4 bases, and 15 bases lay between the germline ends. Germline lookup yields CDR1 LGHDT and CDR2 YNNKEL (reference sequence). This CDR3 is CASSQDRAGRGTEAFF. The CDR3, as DNA: TGTGCCAGCAGCCAAGATAGAGCGGGAAGGGGCACTGAAGCTTTCTTT.

This chain joins TRBV5-4 and TRBJ1-4, with 10 positions matching TRBD1. The CDR3 extends over 14 amino acids. Trimming cost V 3 bases and J 8 bases; bases outside gene matches: 4. The V gene's germline CDR1 is SGHNT and CDR2 YYREEE (reference sequence). CDR3 nucleotide sequence: TGTGCCAGCAGCTGGGACAGGGGAAGGGAAAAACTGTTTTTT. Translation: CASSWDRGREKLFF.

The chain has TRBV4-3 and TRBJ1-2; D is ambiguous. This CDR3 comprises 14 residues. Germline-derived CDR1 and CDR2 are LGHNA and YSLEER. V shed 1 base and J shed 4 bases, with 10 bases lying between them. The DNA for the CDR3 is TGCGCCAGCAGCCAAGTTAACGGGGTCTATGGCTACACCTTC. Encoded protein: CASSQVNGVYGYTF.